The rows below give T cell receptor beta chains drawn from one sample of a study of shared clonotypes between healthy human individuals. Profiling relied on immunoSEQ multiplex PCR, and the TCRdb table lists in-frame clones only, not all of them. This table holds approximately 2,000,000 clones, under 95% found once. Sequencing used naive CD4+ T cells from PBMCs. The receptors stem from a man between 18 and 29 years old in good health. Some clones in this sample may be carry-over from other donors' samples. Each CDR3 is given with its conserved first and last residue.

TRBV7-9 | CASSWGSGGRDEQYF
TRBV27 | CASSFSAGGSEQYF
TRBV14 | CASSQGQRVGTEAFF
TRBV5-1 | CASRNTDTQYF
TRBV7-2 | CASSPQDRGYNANYGYTF
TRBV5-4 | CASNDPGRRDTQYF
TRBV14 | CASSLRLKNTEAFF
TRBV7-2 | CASSLVGSTNTGELFF
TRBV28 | CASSFRGHEQYF
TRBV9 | CASSVGDRRSTNEKLFF